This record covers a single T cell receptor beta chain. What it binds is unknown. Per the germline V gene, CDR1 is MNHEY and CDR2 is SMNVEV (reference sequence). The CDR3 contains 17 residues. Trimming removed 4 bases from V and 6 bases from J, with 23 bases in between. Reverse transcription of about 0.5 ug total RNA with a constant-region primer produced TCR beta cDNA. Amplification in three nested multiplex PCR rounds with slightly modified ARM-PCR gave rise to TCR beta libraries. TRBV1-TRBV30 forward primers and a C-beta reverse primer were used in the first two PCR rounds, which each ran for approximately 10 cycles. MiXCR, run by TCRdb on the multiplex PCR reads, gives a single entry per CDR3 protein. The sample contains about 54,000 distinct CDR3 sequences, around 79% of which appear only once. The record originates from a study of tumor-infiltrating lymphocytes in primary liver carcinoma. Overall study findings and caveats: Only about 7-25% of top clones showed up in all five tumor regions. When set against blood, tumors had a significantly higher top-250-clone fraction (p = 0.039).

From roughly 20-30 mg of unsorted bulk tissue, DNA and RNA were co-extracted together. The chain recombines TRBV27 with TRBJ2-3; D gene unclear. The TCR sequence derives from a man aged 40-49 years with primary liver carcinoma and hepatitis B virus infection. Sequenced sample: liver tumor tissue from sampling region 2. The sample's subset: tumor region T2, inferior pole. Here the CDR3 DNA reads TGTGCCAGCAGTTACCGTCACCCCAATGCGGAAGGGGATACGCAGTATTTT. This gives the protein CASSYRHPNAEGDTQYF.